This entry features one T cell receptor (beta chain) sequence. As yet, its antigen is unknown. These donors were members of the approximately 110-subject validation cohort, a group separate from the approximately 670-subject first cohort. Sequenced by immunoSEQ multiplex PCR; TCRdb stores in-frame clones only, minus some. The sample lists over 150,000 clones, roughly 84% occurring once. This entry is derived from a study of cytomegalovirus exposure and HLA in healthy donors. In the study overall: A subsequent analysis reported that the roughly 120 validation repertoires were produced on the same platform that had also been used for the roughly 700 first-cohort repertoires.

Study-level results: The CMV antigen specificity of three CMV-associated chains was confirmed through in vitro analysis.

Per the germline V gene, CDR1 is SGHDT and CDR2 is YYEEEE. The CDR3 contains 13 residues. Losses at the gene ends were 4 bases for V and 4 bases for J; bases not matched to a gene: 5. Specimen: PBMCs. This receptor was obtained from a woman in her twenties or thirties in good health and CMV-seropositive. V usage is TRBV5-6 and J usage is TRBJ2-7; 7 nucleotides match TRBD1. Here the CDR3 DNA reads TGTGCCAGCAGCCAGGGGACAGAATACGAGCAGTACTTC. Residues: CASSQGTEYEQYF.